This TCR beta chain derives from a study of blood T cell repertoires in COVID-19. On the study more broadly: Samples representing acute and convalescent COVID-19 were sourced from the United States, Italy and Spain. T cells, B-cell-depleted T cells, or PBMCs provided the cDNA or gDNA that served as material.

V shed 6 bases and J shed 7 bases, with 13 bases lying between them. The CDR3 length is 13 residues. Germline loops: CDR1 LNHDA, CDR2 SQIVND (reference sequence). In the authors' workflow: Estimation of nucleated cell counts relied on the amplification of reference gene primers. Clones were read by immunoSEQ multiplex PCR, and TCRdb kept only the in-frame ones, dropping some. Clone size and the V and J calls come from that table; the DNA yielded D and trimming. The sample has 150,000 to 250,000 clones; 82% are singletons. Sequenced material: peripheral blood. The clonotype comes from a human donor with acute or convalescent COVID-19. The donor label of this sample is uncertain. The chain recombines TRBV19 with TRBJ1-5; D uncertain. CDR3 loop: CASSHLGEQPQHF. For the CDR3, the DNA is TGTGCCAGTAGCCACTTGGGAGAACAGCCCCAGCATTTT.